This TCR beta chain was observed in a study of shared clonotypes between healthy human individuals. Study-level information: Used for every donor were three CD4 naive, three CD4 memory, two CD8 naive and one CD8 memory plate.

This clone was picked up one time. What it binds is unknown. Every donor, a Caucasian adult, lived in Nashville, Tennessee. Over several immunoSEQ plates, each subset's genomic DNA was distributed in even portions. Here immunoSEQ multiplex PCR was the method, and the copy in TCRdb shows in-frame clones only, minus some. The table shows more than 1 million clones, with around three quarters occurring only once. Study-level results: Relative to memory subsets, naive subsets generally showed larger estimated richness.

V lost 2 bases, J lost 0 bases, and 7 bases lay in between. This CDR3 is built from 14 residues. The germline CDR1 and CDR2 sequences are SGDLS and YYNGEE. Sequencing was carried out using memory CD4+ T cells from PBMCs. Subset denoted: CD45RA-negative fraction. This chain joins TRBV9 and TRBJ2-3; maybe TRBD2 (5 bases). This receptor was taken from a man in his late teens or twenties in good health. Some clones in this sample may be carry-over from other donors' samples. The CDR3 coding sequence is TGTGCCAGCAGCGTGAGGGTTAGCACAGATACGCAGTATTTT. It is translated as CASSVRVSTDTQYF.